Described below is a single T cell receptor (beta chain) sequence and its context. This entry is derived from a study of T cell responses to AZD1222 COVID-19 vaccine. Per germline, CDR1 SNHLY and CDR2 FYNNEI. The CDR3 runs 13 residues. The germline V and J ends were trimmed by 7 bases and 7 bases, with 13 bases remaining between them. The repertoire was sequenced with immunoSEQ multiplex PCR; TCRdb's copy has only in-frame clones and lacks some. The sample includes about 130,000 clones, about 90% of them seen just once. This TCR was sampled from an adult in good health. The chain recombines TRBV2 with TRBJ2-2; TRBD1 might be the D (6 bases). Sequenced here: peripheral blood, sampled on day 0 of AZD1222 vaccination. CDR3 sequence (DNA): TGTGCCAGCACCCAGGGGCGGAGCGGGGAGCTGTTTTTT. It yields the protein CASTQGRSGELFF.